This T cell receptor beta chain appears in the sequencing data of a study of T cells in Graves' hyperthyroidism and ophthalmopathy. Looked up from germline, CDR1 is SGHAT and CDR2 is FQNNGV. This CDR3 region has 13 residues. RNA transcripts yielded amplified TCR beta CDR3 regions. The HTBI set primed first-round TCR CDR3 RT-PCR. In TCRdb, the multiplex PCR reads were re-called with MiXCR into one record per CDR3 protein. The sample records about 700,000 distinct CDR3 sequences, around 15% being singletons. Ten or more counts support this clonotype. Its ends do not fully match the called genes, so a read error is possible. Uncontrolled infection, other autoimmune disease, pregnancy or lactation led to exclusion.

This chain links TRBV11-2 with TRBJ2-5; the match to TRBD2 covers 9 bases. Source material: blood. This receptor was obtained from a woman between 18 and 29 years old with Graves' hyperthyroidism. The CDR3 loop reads CASTLAGVETQYF. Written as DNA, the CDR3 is TGTGCCAGCACCTTAGCGGGAGTGGAGACCCAGTACTTC.